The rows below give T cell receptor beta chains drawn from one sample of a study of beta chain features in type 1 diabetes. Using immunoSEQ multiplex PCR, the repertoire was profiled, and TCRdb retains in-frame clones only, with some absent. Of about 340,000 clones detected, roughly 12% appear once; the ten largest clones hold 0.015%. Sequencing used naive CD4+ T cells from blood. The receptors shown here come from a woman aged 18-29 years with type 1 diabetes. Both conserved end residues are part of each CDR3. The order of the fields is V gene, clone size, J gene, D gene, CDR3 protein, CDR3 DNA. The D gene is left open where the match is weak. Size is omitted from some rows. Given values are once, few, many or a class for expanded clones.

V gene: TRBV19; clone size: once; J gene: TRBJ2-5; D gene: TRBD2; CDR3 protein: CASSMGLAGAETQYF; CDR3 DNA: TGTGCCAGTAGTATGGGACTAGCGGGAGCGGAGACCCAGTACTTC
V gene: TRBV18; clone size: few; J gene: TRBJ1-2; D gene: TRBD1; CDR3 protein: CASTTGDHGYTF; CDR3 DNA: TGTGCCAGCACCACAGGGGATCATGGCTACACCTTC
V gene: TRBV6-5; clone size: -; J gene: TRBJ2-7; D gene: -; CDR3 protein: CASSYSITGNYEQYF; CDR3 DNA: TGTGCCAGCAGTTACTCAATCACAGGGAACTACGAGCAGTACTTC
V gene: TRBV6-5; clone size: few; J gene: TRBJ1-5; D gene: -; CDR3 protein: CASSHQGQPQHF; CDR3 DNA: TGTGCCAGCAGCCATCAGGGGCAGCCCCAGCATTTT
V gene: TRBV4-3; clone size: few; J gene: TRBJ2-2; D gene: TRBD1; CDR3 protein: CASSRLRQGRAAGELFF; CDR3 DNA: TGCGCCAGCAGCCGACTTAGACAGGGACGGGCTGCCGGGGAGCTGTTTTTT
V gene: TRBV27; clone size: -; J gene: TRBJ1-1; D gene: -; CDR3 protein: CASSFRGPPAGAFF; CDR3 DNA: TGTGCCAGCAGTTTCAGGGGACCGCCCGCTGGAGCTTTCTTT
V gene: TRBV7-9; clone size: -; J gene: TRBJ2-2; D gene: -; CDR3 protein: CASSLYQGRTGELFF; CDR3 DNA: TGTGCCAGCAGCCTCTACCAGGGAAGGACCGGGGAGCTGTTTTTT
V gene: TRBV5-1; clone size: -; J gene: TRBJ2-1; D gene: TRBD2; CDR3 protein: CASSSRLYSGKNEQFF; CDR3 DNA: TGCGCCAGCAGCTCGCGATTATATAGCGGGAAAAATGAGCAGTTCTTC
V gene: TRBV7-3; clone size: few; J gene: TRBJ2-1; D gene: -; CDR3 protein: CASSLTRSSYNEQFF; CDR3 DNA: TGTGCCAGCAGCTTAACGCGGAGCTCCTACAATGAGCAGTTCTTC
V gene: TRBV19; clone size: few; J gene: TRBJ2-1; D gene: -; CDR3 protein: CASSMQTWAYNEQFF; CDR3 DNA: TGTGCCAGTAGTATGCAGACTTGGGCCTACAATGAGCAGTTCTTC
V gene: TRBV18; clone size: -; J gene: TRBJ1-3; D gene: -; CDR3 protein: CASSPSAGTGNTIYF; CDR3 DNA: TGTGCCAGCTCACCGTCGGCAGGGACTGGAAACACCATATATTTT
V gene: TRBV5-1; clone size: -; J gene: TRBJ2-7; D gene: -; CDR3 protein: CASSGDGTYEQYF; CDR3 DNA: TGCGCCAGCAGCGGGGACGGGACTTACGAGCAGTACTTC
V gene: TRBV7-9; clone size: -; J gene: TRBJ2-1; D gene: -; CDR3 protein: CASSLEAWRGNEQFF; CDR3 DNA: TGTGCCAGCAGCTTAGAAGCATGGCGGGGCAATGAGCAGTTCTTC
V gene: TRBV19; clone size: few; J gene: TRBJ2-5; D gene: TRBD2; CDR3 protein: CASSNWREGLETQYF; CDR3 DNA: TGTGCCAGTAGTAACTGGCGGGAGGGTCTGGAGACCCAGTACTTC
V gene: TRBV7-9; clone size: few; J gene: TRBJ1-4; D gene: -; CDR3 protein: CASSQDRHGEKLFF; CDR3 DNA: TGTGCCAGCAGTCAGGACAGACACGGGGAAAAACTGTTTTTT
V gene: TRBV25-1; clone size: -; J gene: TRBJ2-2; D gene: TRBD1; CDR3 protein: CASSEAPGQRGGGELFF; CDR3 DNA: TGTGCCAGCAGTGAAGCACCGGGACAGCGAGGGGGCGGGGAGCTGTTTTTT
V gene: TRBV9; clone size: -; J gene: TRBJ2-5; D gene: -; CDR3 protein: CASSVGSGVAETQYF; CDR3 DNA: TGTGCCAGCAGCGTAGGATCCGGGGTTGCAGAGACCCAGTACTTC
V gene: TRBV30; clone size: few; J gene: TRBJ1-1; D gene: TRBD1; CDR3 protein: CAWTLQGSGTEAFF; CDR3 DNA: TGTGCCTGGACCTTACAGGGGAGTGGCACTGAAGCTTTCTTT
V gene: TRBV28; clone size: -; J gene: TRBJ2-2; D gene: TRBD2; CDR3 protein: CASSETSGRTGELFF; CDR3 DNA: TGTGCCAGCAGTGAGACTAGCGGGAGGACCGGGGAGCTGTTTTTT
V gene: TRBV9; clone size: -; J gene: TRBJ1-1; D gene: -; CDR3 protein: CASSVATGQFTEAFF; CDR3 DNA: TGTGCCAGCAGCGTAGCTACCGGACAGTTCACTGAAGCTTTCTTT
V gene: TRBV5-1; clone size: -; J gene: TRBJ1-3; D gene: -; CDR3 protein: CASSQDSSGNTIYF; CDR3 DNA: TGCGCCAGCAGCCAAGATAGCTCTGGAAACACCATATATTTT
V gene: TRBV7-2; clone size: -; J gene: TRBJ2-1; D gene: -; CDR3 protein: CASSLLAFEQFF; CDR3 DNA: TGTGCCAGCAGCCTACTAGCTTTTGAGCAGTTCTTC
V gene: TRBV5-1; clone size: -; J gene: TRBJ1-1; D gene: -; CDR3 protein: CASSQALDTEAFF; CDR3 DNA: TGCGCCAGCAGCCAGGCCTTGGACACTGAAGCTTTCTTT
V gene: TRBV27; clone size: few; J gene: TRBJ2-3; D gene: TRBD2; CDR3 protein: CASSIGTSGDTQYF; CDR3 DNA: TGTGCCAGCAGCATCGGGACTAGTGGAGATACGCAGTATTTT
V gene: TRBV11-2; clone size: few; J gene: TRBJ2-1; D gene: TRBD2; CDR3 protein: CASSQGTSGSLYEQFF; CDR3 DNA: TGTGCCAGCAGCCAAGGCACTAGCGGGAGTCTCTATGAGCAGTTCTTC
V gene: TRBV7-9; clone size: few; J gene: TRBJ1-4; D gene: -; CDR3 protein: CASNLVVGEKLFF; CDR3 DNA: TGTGCCAGCAACCTCGTGGTCGGGGAAAAACTGTTTTTT
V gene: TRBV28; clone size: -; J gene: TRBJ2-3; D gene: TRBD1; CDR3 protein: CASSRQGNTQYF; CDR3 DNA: TGTGCCAGCAGTCGACAGGGGAATACGCAGTATTTT
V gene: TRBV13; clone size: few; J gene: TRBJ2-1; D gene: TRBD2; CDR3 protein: CASSKRLADYHNEQFF; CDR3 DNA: TGTGCCAGCAGCAAGAGACTAGCGGATTACCACAATGAGCAGTTCTTC
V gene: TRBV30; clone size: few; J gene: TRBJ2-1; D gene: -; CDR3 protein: CAWNTGTHINEQFF; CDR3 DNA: TGTGCCTGGAACACCGGGACTCACATCAATGAGCAGTTCTTC
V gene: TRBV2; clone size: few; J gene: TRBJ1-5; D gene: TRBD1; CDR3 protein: CASSLGQSKRPQHF; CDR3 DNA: TGTGCCAGCAGTTTGGGACAGAGTAAACGGCCCCAGCATTTT
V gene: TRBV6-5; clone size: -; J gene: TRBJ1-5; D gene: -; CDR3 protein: CASSYGGDGQPQHF; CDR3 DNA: TGTGCCAGCAGTTACGGGGGGGACGGACAGCCCCAGCATTTT
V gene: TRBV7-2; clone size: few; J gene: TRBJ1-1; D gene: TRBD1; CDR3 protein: CASSPTGRGAEAFF; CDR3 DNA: TGTGCCAGCAGCCCGACAGGGCGGGGGGCTGAAGCTTTCTTT
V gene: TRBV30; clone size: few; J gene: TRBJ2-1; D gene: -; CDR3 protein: CAWSVRTNEQFF; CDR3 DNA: TGTGCCTGGAGTGTACGGACTAATGAGCAGTTCTTC
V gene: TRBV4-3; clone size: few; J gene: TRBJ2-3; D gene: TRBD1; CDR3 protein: CASSQGYWTGGGDTQYF; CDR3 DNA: TGCGCCAGCAGCCAGGGCTATTGGACAGGGGGGGGAGATACGCAGTATTTT
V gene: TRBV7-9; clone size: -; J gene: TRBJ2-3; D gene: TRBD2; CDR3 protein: CASTPPGTSGRGADTQYF; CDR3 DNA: TGTGCCAGCACTCCTCCCGGGACTAGCGGGAGAGGGGCAGATACGCAGTATTTT
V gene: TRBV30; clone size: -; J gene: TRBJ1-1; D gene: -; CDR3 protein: CAWSGFQGIAEAFF; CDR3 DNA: TGTGCCTGGAGTGGGTTCCAGGGGATCGCTGAAGCTTTCTTT
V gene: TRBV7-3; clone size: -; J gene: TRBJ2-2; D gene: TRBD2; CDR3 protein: CASSLRGTSTGELFF; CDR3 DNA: TGTGCCAGCAGCTTAAGGGGGACTAGCACCGGGGAGCTGTTTTTT
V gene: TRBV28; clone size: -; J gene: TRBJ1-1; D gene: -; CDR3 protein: CASSSTEAFF; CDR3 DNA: TGTGCCAGCAGTTCGACTGAAGCTTTCTTT
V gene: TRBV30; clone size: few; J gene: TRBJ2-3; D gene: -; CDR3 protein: CGARARSTDTQYF; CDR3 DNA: TGCGGCGCGAGGGCAAGGTCCACAGATACGCAGTATTTT
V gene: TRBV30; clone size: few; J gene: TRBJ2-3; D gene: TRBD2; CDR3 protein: CAWSVLRTSGYTDTQYF; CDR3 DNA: TGTGCCTGGAGTGTACTCCGAACTAGCGGATACACAGATACGCAGTATTTT
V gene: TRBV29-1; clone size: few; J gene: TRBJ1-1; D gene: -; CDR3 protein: CSVEEGGGSTEAFF; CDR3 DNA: TGCAGCGTTGAAGAGGGCGGGGGCTCCACTGAAGCTTTCTTT
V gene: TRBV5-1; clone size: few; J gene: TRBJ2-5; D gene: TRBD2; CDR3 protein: CASSIAGVQIETQYF; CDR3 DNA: TGCGCCAGCAGCATTGCGGGAGTACAAATAGAGACCCAGTACTTC
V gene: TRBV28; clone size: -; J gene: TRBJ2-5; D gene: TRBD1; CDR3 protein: CASSQPGQIQETQYF; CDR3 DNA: TGTGCCAGCAGTCAGCCGGGACAGATCCAAGAGACCCAGTACTTC
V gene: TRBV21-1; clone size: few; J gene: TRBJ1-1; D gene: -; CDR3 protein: CASSSYRLNTEAFF; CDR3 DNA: TGTGCCAGCAGCTCTTACAGACTGAACACTGAAGCTTTCTTT
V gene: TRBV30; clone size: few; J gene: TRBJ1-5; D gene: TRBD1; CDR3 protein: CAWSRGLGGNQPQHF; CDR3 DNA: TGTGCCTGGAGTAGGGGGCTTGGTGGCAATCAGCCCCAGCATTTT
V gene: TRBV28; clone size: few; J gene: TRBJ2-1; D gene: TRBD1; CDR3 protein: CASSLVRGQGEYNEQFF; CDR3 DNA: TGTGCCAGCAGTTTAGTAAGGGGACAGGGTGAATACAATGAGCAGTTCTTC
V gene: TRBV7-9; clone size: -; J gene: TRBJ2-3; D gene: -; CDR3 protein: CASRSDHTQYF; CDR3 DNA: TGTGCCAGCAGGAGCGACCATACGCAGTATTTT